One and the same sample provided the 2 T cell receptor beta chains below, sequenced in a study of CD8 T cells in Susac syndrome. Reverse transcription of about 0.5 to 1 ug RNA used random hexamers. TCRdb reprocessed the immunoSEQ multiplex PCR reads with MiXCR, giving one entry per CDR3 protein. This table holds about 150,000 distinct CDR3 sequences, about 90% found once. Sequencing was performed on CD4+ T cells from PBMCs. Source of these receptors: a human donor in good health.

The chain carries TRBV20-1 and TRBJ2-5; maybe TRBD1 (6 bases). V was cut by 6 bases and J by 3 bases, with 11 bases left in between. Germline V gives CDR1 DFQATT, CDR2 SNEGSKA (reference sequence). This CDR3 spans 12 amino acids. The CDR3 sequence: CSALDREETQYF. CDR3 sequence (DNA): TGCAGTGCCCTGGACAGAGAAGAGACCCAGTACTTC.

The rearrangement uses TRBV7-6 and TRBJ1-5, with D possibly being TRBD1 (5 bases). Trimming shortened V by 1 base and J by 0 bases, and 7 bases separated the two germline ends. The CDR3 runs to 15 residues. The germline CDR1 and CDR2 sequences are SGHVS and FNYEAQ. The CDR3 is CASSLGGNSNQPQHF. The CDR3 coding sequence is TGTGCCAGCAGCTTAGGGGGGAATAGCAATCAGCCCCAGCATTTT.